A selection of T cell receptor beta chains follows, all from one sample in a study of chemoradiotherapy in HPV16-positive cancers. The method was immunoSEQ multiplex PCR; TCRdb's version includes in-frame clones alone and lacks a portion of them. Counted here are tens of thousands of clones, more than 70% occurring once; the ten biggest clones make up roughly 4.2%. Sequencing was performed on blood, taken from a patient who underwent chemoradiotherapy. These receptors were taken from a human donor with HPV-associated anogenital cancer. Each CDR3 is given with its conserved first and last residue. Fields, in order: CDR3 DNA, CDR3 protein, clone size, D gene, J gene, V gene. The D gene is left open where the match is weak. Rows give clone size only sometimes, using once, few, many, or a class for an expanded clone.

TGTGCCAGCAGCTTAGTCCCCCAAGCAAATGAGCAGTTCTTC,CASSLVPQANEQFF,few,-,TRBJ2-1,TRBV7-2
TGTGCCAGCAGTTACTCTGGGAGGGACGGGCAGTTCTTC,CASSYSGRDGQFF,-,TRBD2,TRBJ2-1,TRBV6-5
TGTGCCAGCAGCTTGGGCCCCGATGTCTATGGCTACACCTTC,CASSLGPDVYGYTF,-,-,TRBJ1-2,TRBV5-6
TGTGCCAGCAGCTCCAGACAGGGGAGGTATGGCTACACCTTC,CASSSRQGRYGYTF,-,TRBD1,TRBJ1-2,TRBV5-4
TGTGCCAGCAGTTCCCCCGGGACTAAAAAACCCGGGGAGCTGTTTTTT,CASSSPGTKKPGELFF,-,TRBD2,TRBJ2-2,TRBV6-5
TGCAGCGTTATAGGGGTAGTCAGTCGGGACGAAAAACTGTTTTTT,CSVIGVVSRDEKLFF,once,-,TRBJ1-4,TRBV29-1
TGTGCCAGCAGCTCCCAGCGGGGGGGCGTGGAGACCCAGTACTTC,CASSSQRGGVETQYF,few,TRBD2,TRBJ2-5,TRBV7-9
TGCGCCAGCAGCTTGGAAGGGCTCTACGAGCAGTACTTC,CASSLEGLYEQYF,-,-,TRBJ2-7,TRBV5-1
TGCGCCAGCAGGGCAGCAACAGGCAACTATGGCTACACCTTC,CASRAATGNYGYTF,-,-,TRBJ1-2,TRBV5-1
TGTGCCAGTAGTATTTGGGATTTCACTGAAGCTTTCTTT,CASSIWDFTEAFF,few,-,TRBJ1-1,TRBV19
TGTGCCAGCAGCTTAGGCGCCAAGAAGGCCAAGAATGAAGCTTTCTTT,CASSLGAKKAKNEAFF,few,-,TRBJ1-1,TRBV11-1
TGTGCCAGCAGCTCCCGTGCGACAACTAATGAAAAACTGTTTTTT,CASSSRATTNEKLFF,-,-,TRBJ1-4,TRBV7-2
TGCGCCAGCAGCAAAGCTACCGGGACAGGGTATATCGGTGAGCAGTTCTTC,CASSKATGTGYIGEQFF,-,TRBD1,TRBJ2-1,TRBV5-1
TGTGCCAGCAGAACCAGCGAGAGCTCCTACAATGAGCAGTTCTTC,CASRTSESSYNEQFF,-,-,TRBJ2-1,TRBV7-6
TGTGCCAGCAGACACGACCAGGGGAACTATGGCTACACCTTC,CASRHDQGNYGYTF,-,-,TRBJ1-2,TRBV6-5
TGTGCCAGCAGCTTACTAGCGGGGCCCTACAATGAGCAGTTCTTC,CASSLLAGPYNEQFF,-,TRBD2,TRBJ2-1,TRBV5-8
TGCGCCAGCAGCTACGGACAGGGGGCAGATACGCAGTATTTT,CASSYGQGADTQYF,-,TRBD1,TRBJ2-3,TRBV5-1
TGTGCCAGCACCGGACAGGGGACATCAACTAATGAAAAACTGTTTTTT,CASTGQGTSTNEKLFF,-,TRBD1,TRBJ1-4,TRBV2
TGTGCCAGCAGTGCGACAGGGGGCGGCACAGATACGCAGTATTTT,CASSATGGGTDTQYF,-,TRBD1,TRBJ2-3,TRBV6-1
TGTGCCAGCAGCTTAGGGGCGTGGGACACTGAAGCTTTCTTT,CASSLGAWDTEAFF,once,-,TRBJ1-1,TRBV7-2
TGTGCCAGCAGCTTAGAGGGACAGGGTAGGGGGCAGTTCTTC,CASSLEGQGRGQFF,-,TRBD1,TRBJ2-1,TRBV7-9
TGTGCCAGCAGCTTAGGCCTGAACACTGAAGCTTTCTTT,CASSLGLNTEAFF,-,-,TRBJ1-1,TRBV11-1
TGTGCCAGCAGCCCCGGCCGCGGCTACACCTTC,CASSPGRGYTF,-,-,TRBJ1-2,TRBV6-5
TGCGCCAGCAGCCAAGATTTAAGAGGATCCCTCACAGATACGCAGTATTTT,CASSQDLRGSLTDTQYF,few,-,TRBJ2-3,TRBV4-1
TGTGCCAGCTCACCGAATAGCGGGACCACAGATACGCAGTATTTT,CASSPNSGTTDTQYF,-,TRBD2,TRBJ2-3,TRBV18
TGTGCCTGGAGGGAGCGGTGGTCTACTAACTATGGCTACACCTTC,CAWRERWSTNYGYTF,-,-,TRBJ1-2,TRBV30
TGTGCCAGCAGTAGCGGGTATCAAGAGACCCAGTACTTC,CASSSGYQETQYF,-,TRBD2,TRBJ2-5,TRBV11-3
TGTGCCAGCAGCGGGCGACTAGCGGGGGGCCACAATGAGCAGTTCTTC,CASSGRLAGGHNEQFF,-,TRBD2,TRBJ2-1,TRBV7-6